One T cell receptor (beta chain) is described in this entry. The sample comes from a study of blood T cell repertoires in COVID-19. Study background: Some COVID-19 samples were acute and others convalescent; all came from the United States, Italy and Spain.

The V gene lost 3 bases and the J gene lost 6 bases, with 14 bases spanning the gap. CDR3 size: 14 residues. Germline values: CDR1 KGHSH, CDR2 LQKENI. As handled by the study authors: Counts of nucleated cells, estimated from reference gene primer amplification, were obtained. TCRdb keeps only in-frame clones here, not all; method: immunoSEQ multiplex PCR. The V and J calls and clone size were taken over from that table, and D and trimming were inferred from the DNA. The table shows about 230,000 clones, with approximately 80% occurring only once. The source material was peripheral blood. This chain links TRBV18 with TRBJ1-1; perhaps TRBD1 as D (6 bases). This TCR was sampled from a woman aged 50 to 65 with acute or convalescent COVID-19. The CDR3 sequence is CASSPRQEVAEAFF. DNA for the CDR3: TGTGCCAGCTCACCCAGACAGGAGGTGGCTGAAGCTTTCTTT.